This TCR beta chain is from a study of post-analysis software for immune sequencing data. General observations from the study: F measure showed strong co-clustering of same-batch samples. Significantly lower normalized Chao1 diversity was seen in multiple sclerosis patients than in controls. The five TRBV segments detected at higher frequency in patients than in controls included TRBV5-6, TRBV5-1 and TRBV20-1.

With regard to this clonotype: Its matching antigen is unknown.

Incorporated into the TCR beta cDNA libraries were unique molecular identifiers, which served to reduce PCR and sequencing biases. TCRdb re-called the PCR reads through MiXCR, storing one row per CDR3 protein. The table records roughly 400,000 distinct CDR3 sequences, less than 40% of them present only once. CDR3 length: 15 amino acids. In germline, CDR1 is SEHNR, CDR2 FQNEAQ (reference sequence). V was shortened by 1 base and J by 3 bases, with 12 bases between the two germline ends. This chain links TRBV7-9 with TRBJ1-1; unclear D gene. The sequence derives from a girl aged 2 to 9 with multiple sclerosis. Sample: blood. CDR3 in DNA: TGTGCCAGCAGCTTAGTTGTATCCCGGGACACTGAAGCTTTCTTT. Its translation is CASSLVVSRDTEAFF.